This T cell receptor (beta chain) was profiled in a study of blood T cell repertoires in COVID-19. Study-wide background: PBMCs, B-cell-depleted T cells, or T cells provided the cDNA or gDNA that made up the material.

Assay used: immunoSEQ multiplex PCR; TCRdb lists only in-frame clones, some missing. The sample comprises roughly 220,000 clones, 65% to 90% of which are singletons, and 3.5% to 4% rests with the top ten. CDR1 is LGHNT and CDR2 is FRNRAP in the germline V gene. V was pared by 2 bases and J by 9 bases, with 17 bases between. There are 15 residues in the CDR3. Everyone who took part was roughly 18 to 95 years old, and they came from fewer than 25 US areas. Categorization into cohorts depended on clinical history that participants reported. The chain links TRBV12-5 to TRBJ2-1, with D possibly TRBD2 on 6 matching bases. The material sequenced was PBMCs or T cells enriched from blood (not recorded which). This sequence was found in a woman aged 40 to 50 with acute COVID-19. The CDR3 bases are TGTGCTAGTGGTTTGTGGGCTAGCCTGGGGGGTGAGCAGTTCTTC. As protein: CASGLWASLGGEQFF.